The 32 T cell receptor beta chains in this list originate from one sample, sequenced in a study of CD8+ T cells in alopecia areata (dated by TCRdb to the late 2010s). The library was made by the immunoSEQ multiplex PCR assay. To provide template for TCR sequencing, every sample had RNA extracted and reverse transcribed into cDNA. TCRdb stores this immuneACCESS table with in-frame sequences only. Part of the clones is absent; in the studies checked, under half of the shortfall reflects unresolved V genes, and no reason is known for the rest. In this sample the table shows some 190,000 clones, 60% of which occur a single time. Of the sample, 0.95% to 1.1% falls within the top ten clones. Sample time point, as interpreted from the label and publication: about 5 months on oral tofacitinib. The sample's treatment or condition label is to be understood as: oral pan-JAK inhibitor, 5-10 mg twice daily. The sample was CD4+ T cells sorted from blood, taken at week 24, from a patient treated with tofacitinib. The receptors were sampled from a human donor with alopecia areata.

This rearrangement joins TRBV5-1 to TRBJ2-7; the match to TRBD1 covers 10 bases. The V segment lost 4 bases and the J segment 4 bases; nucleotides outside the gene matches: 5. The CDR3 is 14 residues long. CDR1 is SGHRS, CDR2 YFSETQ, per germline. CDR3 in amino acids: CASSPGQGVYEQYF. The CDR3 coding sequence is TGCGCCAGCAGCCCCGGACAGGGGGTGTACGAGCAGTACTTC. The full variable domain, its missing parts supplied by reference TRBV5-1 and TRBJ2-7, is KAGVTQTPRYLIKTRGQQVTLSCSPISGHRSVSWYQQTPGQGLQFLFEYFSETQRNKGNFPGRFSGRQFSNSRSEMNVSTLELGDSALYLCASSPGQGVYEQYFGPGTRLTVT.

The chain recombines TRBV20-1 with TRBJ2-1; D gene uncertain. Germline values: CDR1 DFQATT, CDR2 SNEGSKA (reference sequence). Trimming took 3 bases from V and 9 from J, leaving 9 bases between them. The CDR3 is 11 residues long. CDR3 DNA: TGCAGTGCTAGGAAAGGGCGTGAGCAGTTCTTC. This translates into CSARKGREQFF.

J is TRBJ1-2 and V is TRBV25-1; D perhaps matches TRBD1 (5 bases). The CDR3 sequence is 14 residues long. Trimming stripped 6 bases from V and 4 bases from J, with 15 bases between. Germline lookup yields CDR1 MGHDK and CDR2 SYGVNS. CDR3 nucleotide sequence: TGTGCCAGCAGCCCCCCGGGCAGGGCCTATGGCTACACCTTC. The encoded protein is CASSPPGRAYGYTF.

The chain has TRBV4-3 and TRBJ1-2, with D maybe TRBD1 (5 bases). Trimming removed 0 bases at V and 3 bases at J, with 8 bases between. Germline CDR1 reads LGHNA; CDR2 reads YSLEER. CDR3 length equals 14 residues. In nucleotides, the CDR3 is TGCGCCAGCAGCCAAGATACACAGGACTATGGCTACACCTTC. Residues: CASSQDTQDYGYTF.

The count of this clone is one. The chain links TRBV9 to TRBJ2-1, with TRBD2 identical over 7 bases. The CDR3 spans 15 residues. Germline V gives CDR1 SGDLS, CDR2 YYNGEE. V gave up 4 bases and J gave up 4 bases; unmatched junction bases: 8. The CDR3 region has the DNA TGTGCCAGCAGCACCCGTGGGGGGGGATACAATGAGCAGTTCTTC. This encodes CASSTRGGGYNEQFF.

In its sample, this clone was seen a few times. The chain joins TRBV30 to TRBJ1-6; 7 bases agree with TRBD1. The ends lost 6 bases at V and 6 bases at J; junction bases unmatched: 5. The CDR3 is 13 residues long. Germline V gene sequence: CDR1 GTSNPN, CDR2 SVGIG (reference sequence). CDR3 sequence: CACNRDSNSPLHF. The DNA of the CDR3 is TGTGCCTGTAACCGGGACAGTAATTCACCCCTCCACTTT.

The chain joins TRBV7-2 to TRBJ2-1, with 7 bases identical to TRBD1. After removal of 5 bases from V and 9 bases from J, the junction contained 7 bases not matched to a gene. CDR1 SGHTA and CDR2 FQGNSA come from the germline V gene. The CDR3 is made up of 13 amino acids. DNA of the CDR3: TGTGCCAGCAGCCCGAAACAGGGGACTGAGCAGTTCTTC. This gives the protein CASSPKQGTEQFF.

Notes on this clone: Other DNA variants within this sample encode the same CDR3. This chain links TRBV6-5 with TRBJ2-7; D remains ambiguous. Trimming cost V 0 bases and J 6 bases, with 3 bases left between them. This CDR3 spans 11 amino acids. CDR1 and CDR2 (germline): MNHEY, SVGAGI. CDR3 amino acids: CASSYSGEQYF. Here the CDR3 DNA reads TGTGCCAGCAGTTACTCTGGCGAGCAGTACTTC.

V is TRBV4-3 and J is TRBJ1-1; 9 bases map to TRBD1. From germline, CDR1 is LGHNA and CDR2 YSLEER. J gave up 0 bases and V 3 bases, and 5 bases lay outside the gene matches. The CDR3 totals 16 residues. CDR3 protein: CASSQFGQGMNTEAFF. In DNA, the CDR3 is TGCGCCAGCAGCCAGTTTGGACAGGGGATGAACACTGAAGCTTTCTTT.

V and J are TRBV5-1 and TRBJ2-2; a possible D gene is TRBD1 (6 bases). Trimming stripped 6 bases from V and 0 bases from J, with 12 bases between. The germline gives CDR1 SGHRS, CDR2 YFSETQ. The CDR3 totals 15 residues. The DNA of the CDR3 is TGCGCCAGCACCCCAAGGACAGCGAACACCGGGGAGCTGTTTTTT. It yields the protein CASTPRTANTGELFF.

The chain is built from TRBV5-7 and TRBJ1-1; perhaps TRBD1 as D (5 bases). TRBV5-7 is given ORF status, its function remaining uncertain. There are 16 residues in the CDR3. Deletions cut 2 bases from V and 2 bases from J, with 16 bases between. The CDR3 is CASSFPSTDQNTEAFF. CDR3 bases: TGTGCCAGCAGCTTTCCATCGACAGACCAAAACACTGAAGCTTTCTTT.

The rearrangement uses TRBV29-1 and TRBJ1-1; 9 positions match TRBD1. The CDR3 has 13 amino acids. Trimming took 8 bases from V and 5 from J; bases not matched to a gene: 9. Germline values: CDR1 SQVTM, CDR2 ANQGSEA. The CDR3 spells CSCPGQGLTEAFF. DNA for the CDR3: TGCAGCTGCCCCGGACAGGGGTTAACTGAAGCTTTCTTT.

The chain links TRBV29-1 to TRBJ2-5; tentatively, D is TRBD1 (5 bases). The length of the CDR3 is 11 residues. Per the germline V gene, CDR1 is SQVTM and CDR2 is ANQGSEA. V was cut by 5 bases and J by 5 bases, with 9 bases left in between. CDR3 sequence: CSVRAGETQYF. The CDR3 DNA reads as TGCAGCGTTCGGGCAGGGGAGACCCAGTACTTC.

Here the CDR3 reads CASRDSGTGELFF. CDR3 coding DNA: TGTGCCAGCCGGGACAGCGGCACCGGGGAGCTGTTTTTT. The chain recombines TRBV7-3 with TRBJ2-2; TRBD1 aligns across 7 bases. The V segment lost 8 bases and the J segment 4 bases; nucleotides outside the gene matches: 4. CDR3 length equals 13 residues. CDR1 and CDR2 from the germline V gene are SGHTA and FQGTGA.

The chain couples TRBV5-6 to TRBJ2-7, with D possibly being TRBD1 (5 bases). Trimming cost V 6 bases and J 5 bases, with 18 bases left between them. The germline gives CDR1 SGHDT, CDR2 YYEEEE. The CDR3 loop spans 14 amino acids. The CDR3 DNA follows: TGTGCCAGCACCCCCTTTCGCCAGGGTCACGAGCAGTACTTC. As protein: CASTPFRQGHEQYF. The full variable domain, in which reference TRBV5-6 and TRBJ2-7 provide the parts outside the CDR3, is DAGVTQSPTHLIKTRGQQVTLRCSPKSGHDTVSWYQQALGQGPQFIFQYYEEEERQRGNFPDRFSGHQFPNYSSELNVNALLLGDSALYLCASTPFRQGHEQYFGPGTRLTVT.

This clone was detected only a few times. The chain is built from TRBV7-9 and TRBJ2-1, with 7 bases lining up with TRBD1. J gave up 7 bases and V 7 bases, and 13 bases lay outside the gene matches. The CDR3 extends over 15 amino acids. Germline-derived CDR1 and CDR2 are SEHNR and FQNEAQ (reference sequence). CDR3 bases: TGTGCCAGCACTAAGGACAGGCTAACTCCAAATGAGCAGTTCTTC. It codes for CASTKDRLTPNEQFF.

The table lists this clone with a few counts. V and J are TRBV29-1 and TRBJ2-1; tentatively, D is TRBD2 (5 bases). Between the trimmed V and J ends, which lost 4 bases and 9 bases, there was a span of 16 bases. Germline values: CDR1 SQVTM, CDR2 ANQGSEA. The CDR3 spans 13 residues. The DNA for the CDR3 is TGCAGCGTTGGGGCGCTAGAAGGAGGTGAGCAGTTCTTC. Translating gives CSVGALEGGEQFF.

The chain links TRBV5-8 to TRBJ2-7; D may be TRBD1 (5 bases). CDR3 length equals 13 residues. In germline, CDR1 is SGHTS, CDR2 YDEGEE. Trimming pared 0 bases from V and 4 bases from J, leaving 8 bases between. The CDR3 coding sequence is TGTGCCAGCAGCTTGGCGGCAGGGTACGAGCAGTACTTC. Protein sequence: CASSLAAGYEQYF. Together with reference TRBV5-8 and TRBJ2-7, the CDR3 gives the full variable domain: EAGVTQSPTHLIKTRGQQATLRCSPISGHTSVYWYQQALGLGLQFLLWYDEGEERNRGNFPPRFSGRQFPNYSSELNVNALELEDSALYLCASSLAAGYEQYFGPGTRLTVT.

A remark on this clone: The same CDR3 also results from other DNA sequences found in this sample. The chain couples TRBV30 to TRBJ2-7, with a tentative D call TRBD2 (5 bases). Trimming pared 2 bases from V and 1 base from J, leaving 6 bases between. The CDR3 length is 12 residues. The germline V gene has CDR1 GTSNPN and CDR2 SVGIG (reference sequence). The CDR3 is CAWSRGSYEQYF. The CDR3 nucleotides read TGTGCCTGGAGTCGAGGGTCCTACGAGCAGTACTTC. Full variable domain (missing parts from reference TRBV30 and TRBJ2-7): SQTIHQWPATLVQPVGSPLSLECTVEGTSNPNLYWYRQAAGRGLQLLFYSVGIGQISSEVPQNLSASRPQDRQFILSSKKLLLSDSGFYLCAWSRGSYEQYFGPGTRLTVT.

The V call is TRBV19, the J call TRBJ1-1, with D uncertain. Germline lookup yields CDR1 LNHDA and CDR2 SQIVND (reference sequence). The CDR3 is 14 amino acids. The V end was cut by 7 bases, the J end by 6 bases, with 18 bases between. The CDR3 region is CASTSFLGGAEAFF. CDR3 DNA sequence: TGTGCCAGTACTAGTTTTCTAGGTGGGGCTGAAGCTTTCTTT.

The chain uses TRBV29-1 and TRBJ2-1, with 10 bases lining up with TRBD1. This CDR3 has 13 amino acids. CDR1 and CDR2 (germline): SQVTM, ANQGSEA. The junction had 4 bases not matched to a gene; V was cut back by 2 bases and J by 9 bases. CDR3 region: CSVELTGGGEQFF. The CDR3 region has the DNA TGCAGCGTTGAACTGACAGGGGGCGGTGAGCAGTTCTTC.

The genes are TRBV11-2 and TRBJ2-5, with 12 bases lining up with TRBD2. The CDR3 totals 18 residues. V lost 1 base, J lost 4 bases, and 10 bases stayed unmatched. The germline gives CDR1 SGHAT, CDR2 FQNNGV. CDR3 sequence: CASSLVSSGGASLETQYF. The CDR3 coding sequence is TGTGCCAGCAGCTTAGTGTCTAGCGGGGGGGCCTCTCTAGAGACCCAGTACTTC.

The chain carries TRBV7-2 and TRBJ2-3; D possibly corresponds to TRBD2 (5 bases). This CDR3 has 11 amino acids. The germline CDR1 and CDR2 sequences are SGHTA and FQGNSA. Trimming left V 5 bases short and J 7 bases short, with 7 bases between. Written as DNA, the CDR3 is TGTGCCAGCAGCGACTACAATACGCAGTATTTT. This encodes CASSDYNTQYF.

This clone was observed a few times. The rearrangement links TRBV10-3 to TRBJ2-7, with 9 nucleotides matching TRBD2. The CDR3 extends over 14 amino acids. V shed 6 bases and J 0 bases; nucleotides not matched to a gene: 3. CDR1 is ENHRY, CDR2 SYGVKD, per germline. In nucleotides, the CDR3 is TGTGCCATCAGAGGCGGGGGGGGCTCCTACGAGCAGTACTTC. This gives the protein CAIRGGGGSYEQYF.

The chain combines TRBV15 with TRBJ2-2; D gene ambiguous. V was shortened by 1 base and J by 7 bases, with 13 bases between the two germline ends. The CDR3 runs 15 residues. The germline V gene has CDR1 LNHNV and CDR2 YYDKDF (reference sequence). Here the CDR3 DNA reads TGTGCCACCAGCAGAGCTGTGCACATGGGCGGGGAGCTGTTTTTT. It yields the protein CATSRAVHMGGELFF.

The genes are TRBV5-1 and TRBJ1-1; D is perhaps TRBD1 (5 bases). Germline loops: CDR1 SGHRS, CDR2 YFSETQ. The CDR3 covers 11 residues. Trimming took 3 bases from V and 11 from J, leaving 11 bases between them. CDR3 sequence: CASSSPREAFF. DNA of the CDR3: TGCGCCAGCAGCTCTCCCAGGGAGGCTTTCTTT.

This clone has a single count. The chain has TRBV14 and TRBJ1-2, with D unclear. The germline CDR1 and CDR2 sequences are SGHDN and FVKESK. Trimming took 1 base from V and 4 from J, leaving 13 bases between them. The length of the CDR3 is 15 residues. CDR3 coding DNA: TGTGCCAGCAGCCAAGTAATCAGTGGAGGCTATGGCTACACCTTC. Amino acids: CASSQVISGGYGYTF.

The chain is built from TRBV7-2 and TRBJ1-5, with D perhaps TRBD1 (5 bases). Germline V gene data show CDR1 as SGHTA and CDR2 as FQGNSA. CDR3 size: 17 residues. Trimming removed 1 base from V and 2 bases from J, with 15 bases in between. CDR3 coding DNA: TGTGCCAGCAGCTTAGACAGCAACCCGGGGGGCAATCAGCCCCAGCATTTT. As protein: CASSLDSNPGGNQPQHF.

This clone appeared many times. The chain combines TRBV10-2 with TRBJ2-1; TRBD1 agrees at 8 bases. J was trimmed by 8 bases and V by 5 bases; bases with no gene match: 2. Germline loops: CDR1 WSHSY, CDR2 SAAADI. The CDR3 has 12 amino acids. In DNA, the CDR3 is TGCGCCAGCAGTACAGGGGGATATGAGCAGTTCTTC. It codes for CASSTGGYEQFF.

With regard to this clone: Its ends do not fully match the called genes, so a read error is possible. V and J are TRBV2 and TRBJ1-1, with 7 bases identical to TRBD1. The germline V gene encodes CDR1 SNHLY and CDR2 FYNNEI. The CDR3 length is 12 residues. The chain's CDR3 is CASSGQDLEAFF. CDR3 in DNA: TGTGCCAGCAGCGGACAGGACCTTGAAGCCTTCTTT.

The chain carries TRBV7-9 and TRBJ2-3; D perhaps matches TRBD2 (6 bases). The germline gives CDR1 SEHNR, CDR2 FQNEAQ (reference sequence). The CDR3 extends over 15 amino acids. Trimming pared 3 bases from V and 0 bases from J, leaving 10 bases between. The CDR3 sequence: CASSLGGTSTDTQYF. CDR3 nucleotide sequence: TGTGCCAGCAGCTTGGGAGGTACTAGCACAGATACGCAGTATTTT.

V usage is TRBV5-1 and J usage is TRBJ1-1; D unresolved. Germline V lookup: CDR1 SGHRS, CDR2 YFSETQ. The CDR3 totals 12 residues. Between the trimmed V and J ends, which lost 6 bases and 1 base, there was a span of 7 bases. CDR3 protein: CASTAENTEAFF. CDR3 sequence (DNA): TGCGCCAGCACCGCTGAGAACACTGAAGCTTTCTTT.